Sequencing of this T cell receptor beta chain was carried out in a study of T-cell reconstitution after alpha-beta-depleted transplantation in children. A library of TCRbeta sequences, prepared with unique molecular identifiers, was generated. In TCRdb, the PCR reads were re-called with MiXCR into one record per CDR3 protein. The sample has fewer than 1 million distinct CDR3 sequences; around 15% are singletons. Notes on the study in general: Alpha-beta T cells present about two months after transplant were reported to originate from several hundred expanded graft clones.

Per germline, CDR1 MNHEY and CDR2 SVGAGI. V lost 4 bases and J lost 5; bases outside the gene matches: 6. This CDR3 region has 15 residues. At least ten counts were recorded for this clonotype. The target antigen is unknown. V and J are TRBV6-5 and TRBJ2-7; TRBD2 aligns across 12 bases. Specimen: PBMCs, mostly from graft donor cells, collected 360 days after TCRalphabeta/CD19-depleted stem cell transplant. The TCR sequence derives from a male patient aged 10 to 17 who had a stem cell transplant for acute lymphoblastic leukemia, so the T cells may come from the graft donor. The CDR3 spells CASSFGLAGFHEQYF. The CDR3 DNA is TGTGCCAGCAGTTTCGGACTAGCGGGGTTCCACGAGCAGTACTTC.